This T cell receptor beta chain is from a study of cytomegalovirus exposure and HLA in healthy donors. Vbeta (60) and Jbeta (13) primers were used in the PCR. Repertoires were generated with immunoSEQ multiplex PCR, while TCRdb's copy carries only in-frame clones and drops some. The repertoire holds 250,000 to 350,000 clones, with roughly 90% as singletons. Trimming cost V 4 bases and J 1 base; bases outside gene matches: 12. CDR1 and CDR2 (germline): SQVTM, ANQGSEA. The CDR3 consists of 16 residues. This clone was seen just once. The sequenced sample was PBMCs. This chain uses TRBV29-1 with TRBJ2-7; TRBD1 agrees at 8 bases. The TCR was taken from a middle-aged man in good health and CMV-seropositive. The CDR3: CSVVKVAGGLSYEQYF. CDR3 bases: TGCAGCGTTGTAAAGGTTGCAGGGGGCCTTTCCTACGAGCAGTACTTC.